Each of the 14 T cell receptor beta chains below was sequenced from the same sample in a study of long-term antiretroviral therapy in people with HIV. Investigators performed immunoSEQ version v3.0 at survey level. Assay used: immunoSEQ multiplex PCR; TCRdb lists only in-frame clones, some missing. The sample lists about 48,000 clones, around 80% occurring once. The starting material was unsorted PBMCs, obtained 0.8 years after starting antiretroviral therapy. Receptors were obtained from a young woman with HIV.

The V gene is TRBV6-1, the J gene TRBJ1-2, with 9 nucleotides matching TRBD1. This CDR3 has 15 residues. Looked up from germline, CDR1 is MNHNS and CDR2 is SASEGT. V shed 0 bases and J 8 bases; nucleotides not matched to a gene: 7. The CDR3 bases are TGTGCCAGCAGTGAAGCGGGACAGGGAATCAACGGCTACACCTTC. It encodes CASSEAGQGINGYTF.

This rearrangement joins TRBV7-3 to TRBJ2-1; TRBD2 might be the D (6 bases). V shed 5 bases and J shed 9 bases, with 20 bases lying between them. Germline CDR1 is SGHTA and CDR2 is FQGTGA. This CDR3 is 15 amino acids long. The DNA for the CDR3 is TGTGCCAGCAGCCCGGGACCGGGGCGGGAAATTGAGCAGTTCTTC. Its protein product is CASSPGPGREIEQFF.

The chain employs TRBV5-1 and TRBJ2-7; perhaps D is TRBD1 or TRBD2 (5 bases each). The CDR3 runs 16 residues. Germline V CDR1 and CDR2: SGHRS, YFSETQ. V lost 1 base to trimming and J lost 6 bases, with 20 bases between them. The CDR3, as DNA: TGCGCCAGCAGCTTGAATTCTCGGGGCAGGGTGAGCGAGCAGTACTTC. This translates into CASSLNSRGRVSEQYF.

This clone is medium-sized in the sample. This chain connects TRBV7-8 to TRBJ2-7, with D possibly TRBD2 on 5 matching bases. From germline, CDR1 is SGHVS and CDR2 FQNEAQ. V dropped 1 base and J dropped 3 bases, with 10 bases sitting between them. This CDR3 spans 14 amino acids. The CDR3 spells CASSLVVTSYEQYF. CDR3 DNA: TGTGCCAGCAGCTTAGTAGTCACTAGCTACGAGCAGTACTTC. The variable domain in full, completed from reference TRBV7-8 and TRBJ2-7, reads GAGVSQSPRYKVAKRGQDVALRCDPISGHVSLFWYQQALGQGPEFLTYFQNEAQLDKSGLPSDRFFAERPEGSVSTLKIQRTQQEDSAVYLCASSLVVTSYEQYFGPGTRLTVT.

This clone was seen a handful of times. The CDR3 sequence: CASSPRLVGGASGYTF. The CDR3 region has the DNA TGCGCCAGCAGTCCGAGGTTGGTCGGAGGGGCTAGTGGCTACACCTTC. The chain is built from TRBV4-1 and TRBJ1-2; possible D gene TRBD1, 5 bases. Germline lookup yields CDR1 MGHRA and CDR2 YSYEKL. The V end lost 6 bases, the J end lost 7 bases, and 24 bases lay between the germline ends. The CDR3 spans 16 residues.

The CDR3 nucleotides are TGTGCCAGCTCACCACGCCAGGGAGGGCCCTCTGGGGCCAACGTCCTGACTTTC. This translates into CASSPRQGGPSGANVLTF. V is TRBV18 and J is TRBJ2-6; 7 bases line up with TRBD2. Germline lookup yields CDR1 KGHSH and CDR2 LQKENI. The ends lost 1 base at V and 0 bases at J; junction bases unmatched: 6. The CDR3 is 18 amino acids.

The V gene is TRBV27, the J gene TRBJ2-7; 12 nucleotides agree with TRBD1. CDR3 size: 19 residues. V was pared by 2 bases and J by 2 bases, with 13 bases of the junction left unmatched. Per germline, CDR1 MNHEY and CDR2 SMNVEV (reference sequence). The CDR3 DNA reads as TGTGCCAGCAGTTTAAGGCTTTCCGGGACAGGGGGCCGAACCTACGAGCAGTACTTC. It encodes CASSLRLSGTGGRTYEQYF.

V usage is TRBV2 and J usage is TRBJ2-7; 12 nucleotides match TRBD2. The CDR3 consists of 17 residues. Germline-derived CDR1 and CDR2 are SNHLY and FYNNEI. Trimming at V came to 4 bases and at J to 4 bases, leaving 11 bases not matched to a gene. CDR3 bases: TGTGCCAGCAGTGTGGAGACTAGCGGGAGTTTCGGGTACGAGCAGTACTTC. This encodes CASSVETSGSFGYEQYF.

This clone showed up just once. The chain recombines TRBV5-4 with TRBJ2-7; no clear D gene. Germline V gene lookup returns CDR1 SGHNT and CDR2 YYREEE (reference sequence). Trimming took off 1 base at V and 6 bases at J, with 11 bases between the two ends. This CDR3 spans 13 amino acids. The CDR3 DNA sequence: TGTGCCAGCAGCTTGATGGTGGTCGGCGAGCAGTACTTC. This encodes CASSLMVVGEQYF. Drawing the rest from reference TRBV5-4 and TRBJ2-7, the complete variable domain is ETGVTQSPTHLIKTRGQQVTLRCSSQSGHNTVSWYQQALGQGPQFIFQYYREEENGRGNFPPRFSGLQFPNYSSELNVNALELDDSALYLCASSLMVVGEQYFGPGTRLTVT.

This rearrangement joins TRBV4-1 to TRBJ1-1; 7 bases match TRBD1. From germline, CDR1 is MGHRA and CDR2 YSYEKL. Germline trimming cut 4 bases from V and 4 bases from J; bases unmatched to any gene: 3. The CDR3 contains 13 residues. CDR3 amino acids: CASSPGGRTEAFF. CDR3 sequence (DNA): TGCGCCAGCAGCCCAGGGGGGCGCACTGAAGCTTTCTTT.

V gene TRBV11-1 combines with J gene TRBJ2-1, with 10 bases matching TRBD2. CDR3 length equals 15 residues. Germline loops: CDR1 SGHAT, CDR2 FQDESV (reference sequence). Germline trimming cut 5 bases from V and 8 bases from J; bases unmatched to any gene: 9. CDR3 nucleotides: TGTGCCAGCAGCCTGTCTAGCGGGAGACATGATGAGCAGTTCTTC. Its protein product is CASSLSSGRHDEQFF.

This chain joins TRBV19 and TRBJ2-5; 7 bases are shared with TRBD1. Trimming took 3 bases from V and 0 from J; bases not matched to a gene: 10. This CDR3 has 17 amino acids. Per the germline V gene, CDR1 is LNHDA and CDR2 is SQIVND (reference sequence). The CDR3 coding sequence is TGTGCCAGTAGTATCAGAACAGGGGCCTTGTACCAAGAGACCCAGTACTTC. Amino acid sequence: CASSIRTGALYQETQYF.

V usage is TRBV28 and J usage is TRBJ1-1; tentatively, D is TRBD1 (5 bases). Germline values: CDR1 MDHEN, CDR2 SYDVKM. The CDR3 is 15 residues long. V lost 7 bases and J lost 1, with 16 bases in between. CDR3 DNA sequence: TGTGCCAGCACCCGCGCAGGGCGCCGGAACACTGAAGCTTTCTTT. Translating gives CASTRAGRRNTEAFF.

The chain recombines TRBV6-5 with TRBJ2-7, with D unresolved. The V end was cut by 2 bases, the J end by 6 bases, with 5 bases between. Germline V lookup: CDR1 MNHEY, CDR2 SVGAGI. CDR3 length: 11 amino acids. Here the CDR3 reads CASSYLFEQYF. DNA of the CDR3: TGTGCCAGCAGTTACCTGTTCGAGCAGTACTTC.